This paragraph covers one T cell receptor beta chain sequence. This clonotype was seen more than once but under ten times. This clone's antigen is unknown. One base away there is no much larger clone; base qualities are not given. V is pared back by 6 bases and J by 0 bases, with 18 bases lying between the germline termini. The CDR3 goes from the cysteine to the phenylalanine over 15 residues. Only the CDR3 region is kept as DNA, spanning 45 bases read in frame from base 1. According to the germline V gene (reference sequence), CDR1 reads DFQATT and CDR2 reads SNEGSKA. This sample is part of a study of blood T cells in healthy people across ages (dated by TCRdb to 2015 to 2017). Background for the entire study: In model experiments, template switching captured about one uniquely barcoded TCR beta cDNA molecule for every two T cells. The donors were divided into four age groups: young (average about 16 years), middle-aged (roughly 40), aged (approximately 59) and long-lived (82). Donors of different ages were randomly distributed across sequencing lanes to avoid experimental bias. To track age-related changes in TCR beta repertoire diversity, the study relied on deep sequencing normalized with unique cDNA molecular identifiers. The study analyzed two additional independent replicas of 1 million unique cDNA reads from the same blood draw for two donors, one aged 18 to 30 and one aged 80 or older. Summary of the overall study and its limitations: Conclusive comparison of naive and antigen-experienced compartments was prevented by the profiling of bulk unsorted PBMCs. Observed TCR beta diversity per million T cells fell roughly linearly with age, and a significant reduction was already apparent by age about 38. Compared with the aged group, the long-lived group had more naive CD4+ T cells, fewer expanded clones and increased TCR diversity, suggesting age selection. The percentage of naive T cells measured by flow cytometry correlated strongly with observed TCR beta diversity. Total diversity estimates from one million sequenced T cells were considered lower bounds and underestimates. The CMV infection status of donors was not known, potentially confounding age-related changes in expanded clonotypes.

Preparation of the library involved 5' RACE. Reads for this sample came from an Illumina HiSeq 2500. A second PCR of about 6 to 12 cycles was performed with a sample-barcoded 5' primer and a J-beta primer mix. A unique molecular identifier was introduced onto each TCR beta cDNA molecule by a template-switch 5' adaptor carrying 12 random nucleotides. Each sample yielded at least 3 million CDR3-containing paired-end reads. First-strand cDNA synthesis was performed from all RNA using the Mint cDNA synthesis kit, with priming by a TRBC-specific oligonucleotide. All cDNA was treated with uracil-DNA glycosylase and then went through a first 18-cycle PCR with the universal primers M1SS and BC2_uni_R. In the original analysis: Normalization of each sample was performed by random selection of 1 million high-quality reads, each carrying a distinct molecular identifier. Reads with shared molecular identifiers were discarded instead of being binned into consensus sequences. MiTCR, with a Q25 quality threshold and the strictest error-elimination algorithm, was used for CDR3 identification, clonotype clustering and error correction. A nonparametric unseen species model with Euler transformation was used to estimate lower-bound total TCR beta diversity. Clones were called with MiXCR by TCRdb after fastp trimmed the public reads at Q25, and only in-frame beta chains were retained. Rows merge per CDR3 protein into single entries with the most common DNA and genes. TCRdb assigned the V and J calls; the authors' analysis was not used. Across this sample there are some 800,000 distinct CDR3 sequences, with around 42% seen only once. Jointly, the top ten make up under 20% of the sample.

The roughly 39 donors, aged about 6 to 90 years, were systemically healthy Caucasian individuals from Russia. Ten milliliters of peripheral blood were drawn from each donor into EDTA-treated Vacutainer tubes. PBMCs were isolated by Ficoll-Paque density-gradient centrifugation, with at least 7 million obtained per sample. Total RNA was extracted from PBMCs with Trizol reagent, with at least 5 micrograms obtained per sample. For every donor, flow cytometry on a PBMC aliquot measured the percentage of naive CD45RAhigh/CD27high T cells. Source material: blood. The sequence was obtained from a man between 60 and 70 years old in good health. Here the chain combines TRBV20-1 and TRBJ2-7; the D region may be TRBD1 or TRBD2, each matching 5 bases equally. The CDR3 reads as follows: CSASIPGPVSYEQYF. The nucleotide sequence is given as TGCAGTGCATCAATCCCGGGACCAGTCTCCTACGAGCAGTACTTC.